The clone carrying this T cell receptor (beta chain) was picked up a small number of times. The antigen is undetermined. This specimen belongs to a study of response to subunit inactivated influenza vaccine. Study-wide results and limits: That few new T cells are recruited by each seasonal influenza vaccination was the authors' suggestion.

A single record per CDR3 protein comes from TCRdb applying MiXCR to the RT-PCR reads. The sample shows over 650,000 distinct CDR3 sequences, approximately 18% of them seen only once. Here the sequenced sample was PBMCs from blood, taken 5 days after vaccination. This clonotype was obtained from a man aged 50-60 years who received an inactivated influenza vaccine.

The CDR3 DNA reads TGTGCCAGCAGCCGACAGGGATTCTACGAGCAGTACTTC. Translating gives CASSRQGFYEQYF. The gene calls are TRBV6-1 and TRBJ2-7; 7 positions match TRBD1. CDR3 length: 13 amino acids. CDR1 MNHNS and CDR2 SASEGT come from the germline V gene. After removal of 6 bases from V and 3 bases from J, the junction contained 5 bases not matched to a gene.